This is a list of T cell receptor beta chains from one sample in a study of identical twins. Via MiXCR, TCRdb re-called the 5' RACE reads, giving one row per CDR3 protein. The sample lists some 570,000 distinct CDR3 sequences, around 24% seen once, with approximately 0.52% in the top ten. These sequences were also reported in another study, on yellow fever vaccine responses in identical twins.

The specimen was CD4+ T cells sorted from blood. The receptors here all came from a woman between 18 and 30 years old in good health. Both conserved end residues are part of each CDR3. Fields, in order: J gene, V gene, D gene, CDR3 length, clone size, CDR3 DNA, CDR3 protein. D genes are given only for firm matches. Rows give clone size only sometimes, using once, few, many, or a class for an expanded clone.

TRBJ2-1,TRBV6-6,NA,12,many,NA,CASSYFGNEQFF
TRBJ2-2,TRBV9,NA,15,NA,TGTGCCAGCAGCGTAGAGGTCTCTAACACCGGGGAGCTGTTTTTT,CASSVEVSNTGELFF
TRBJ2-7,TRBV20-1,NA,13,NA,TGCAGTGCTATCCCCGGGACGAACTACGAGCAGTACTTC,CSAIPGTNYEQYF
TRBJ1-5,TRBV18,TRBD1,15,NA,TGTGCCAGCTCCCCCATCTCGACAGGGGGTCAGCCCCAGCATTTT,CASSPISTGGQPQHF
TRBJ2-1,TRBV7-6,NA,16,few,TGTGCCAGCAGCCCAGGGCCCAATTTCTCCTACAATGAGCAGTTCTTC,CASSPGPNFSYNEQFF
TRBJ1-1,TRBV4-2,NA,13,few,TGTGCCAGCAGCCCCGGGGCTGTCACTGAAGCTTTCTTT,CASSPGAVTEAFF
TRBJ1-1,TRBV5-1,NA,16,NA,TGCGCCAGCAGCTTGGCCAGGCCGACCATGAACACTGAAGCTTTCTTT,CASSLARPTMNTEAFF
TRBJ1-4,TRBV12-3/TRBV12-4,NA,14,few,TGTGCCAGCAGCAAGGGACGGGTAAATGAAAAACTGTTTTTT,CASSKGRVNEKLFF
TRBJ2-3,TRBV12-3/TRBV12-4,TRBD2,20,NA,TGTGCCAGCACCCTTGGTTCGGGGGGATCGAGCGGGATTAGCACAGATACGCAGTATTTT,CASTLGSGGSSGISTDTQYF
TRBJ2-2,TRBV2,NA,15,NA,TGTGCCAGCAGTGAAACCGGGGGGAACACCGGGGAGCTGTTTTTT,CASSETGGNTGELFF
TRBJ1-4,TRBV6-1,NA,15,NA,TGTGCCAGCAGTCAAGAGGGACGGGTTAATGAAAAACTGTTTTTT,CASSQEGRVNEKLFF
TRBJ2-1,TRBV5-1,NA,14,NA,TGCGCCAGCAGCTTGTCTAATTCCTACGATGAGCAGTTCTTC,CASSLSNSYDEQFF
TRBJ1-1,TRBV12-3/TRBV12-4,NA,13,NA,TGTGCCAGCATTCCTGACAGCTGGACTGAAGCTTTCTTT,CASIPDSWTEAFF
TRBJ2-2,TRBV20-1,NA,12,once,TGCAGTGCGAGCGCGGGGACCGGGGAGCTGTTTTTT,CSASAGTGELFF
TRBJ1-1,TRBV3-1,NA,14,many,TGTGCCAGCACTTTCGATGGGGGTACGGGTGAAGCTTTCTTT,CASTFDGGTGEAFF
TRBJ1-1,TRBV7-2,NA,16,NA,TGTGCCAGCAGCTTAACACTTACAGGGAATGGCGCTGAAGCTTTCTTT,CASSLTLTGNGAEAFF
TRBJ2-3,TRBV5-1,NA,13,few,TGCGCCAGCTCAACGGGGAACACAGATACGCAGTATTTT,CASSTGNTDTQYF
TRBJ2-7,TRBV20-1,NA,13,few,TGCAGTGCAAGAAGGGGCACCTCCTACGAGCAGTACTTC,CSARRGTSYEQYF
TRBJ1-2,TRBV15,TRBD1,15,NA,TGTGCCACCAGCAGGGTGAAACAGGGGGCGGGTGGCTACACCTTC,CATSRVKQGAGGYTF
TRBJ2-3,TRBV27,NA,17,few,TGTGCCAGCAGTTTGTTCCGTGGCGGGGATGAAGCAGATACGCAGTATTTT,CASSLFRGGDEADTQYF
TRBJ2-1,TRBV12-3/TRBV12-4,TRBD2,15,few,TGTGCCAGCAACTACCGGACTAGTTGGTACAATGAGCAGTTCTTC,CASNYRTSWYNEQFF
TRBJ2-5,TRBV20-1,TRBD2,12,few,TGCAGTGCTAGATTCGGTAGCGGGAGATCGTACTTC,CSARFGSGRSYF
TRBJ2-7,TRBV6-1,TRBD1,14,NA,TGTGCCAGCAGGATGGACAGGGGGGGTGAGGTGCAGTACTTC,CASRMDRGGEVQYF
TRBJ2-2,TRBV7-3,NA,16,NA,TGTGCCAGCAGCTTACACTACCTACCGAACACCGGGGAGCTGTTTTTT,CASSLHYLPNTGELFF
TRBJ2-2,TRBV27,NA,14,NA,TGTGCCAGCAGACGAAGAGAGACGGCCGGGGAGCTGTTTTTT,CASRRRETAGELFF
TRBJ2-3,TRBV3-1,NA,15,few,TGTGCCAGCAGTCTGATAGGAACTAGCACAGATACGCAGTATTTT,CASSLIGTSTDTQYF
TRBJ2-7,TRBV5-1,NA,15,few,TGCGCCAGCAGCTTGGCGGTGGGCCCCATAGGAGAGCAGTACTTC,CASSLAVGPIGEQYF
TRBJ2-3,TRBV11-3,NA,16,few,TGTGCCAGCAGCTTAGGGACCTCGGACGCCACAGATACGCAGTATTTT,CASSLGTSDATDTQYF
TRBJ2-5,TRBV20-1,NA,14,few,TGCAGTGCTAGAATGGCAGGGGCAATGGAGACCCAGTACTTC,CSARMAGAMETQYF
TRBJ2-5,TRBV10-2,NA,10,NA,TGCGCCAGCCTAAAAGAGACCCAGTACTTC,CASLKETQYF
TRBJ2-2,TRBV5-1,NA,18,NA,TGCGCCAGCAGCTCGCGCGGGACCGCCAGGGGGGACGCCGGGGAGCTGTTTTTT,CASSSRGTARGDAGELFF
TRBJ1-1,TRBV7-9,NA,14,NA,TGTGCCAGCAGACACAGTGAGGGCAGGACTGAAGCTTTCTTT,CASRHSEGRTEAFF
TRBJ2-5,TRBV7-9,NA,15,NA,TGTGCCAGCAGCCAGGGGTCGACGTACCAAGAGACCCAGTACTTC,CASSQGSTYQETQYF
TRBJ2-1,TRBV10-3,NA,15,NA,TGTGCCGCCTCCCCAGTGGTTTCGACTCCCGGTGAGCAGTTCTTC,CAASPVVSTPGEQFF
TRBJ2-3,TRBV28,TRBD1,16,few,TGTGCCAGCAGTCTCCGCAGGGGGCCAGGCACAGATACGCAGTATTTT,CASSLRRGPGTDTQYF
TRBJ1-1,TRBV5-1,TRBD1,15,NA,TGCGCCAGCAGCAAAGGACAGGGGAGGGACACTGAAGCTTTCTTT,CASSKGQGRDTEAFF
TRBJ2-1,TRBV21-1,NA,15,NA,TGTGCCAGCATCGACAGGGAACTTAGATTCAATGAGCAGTTCTTC,CASIDRELRFNEQFF
TRBJ1-1,TRBV20-1,NA,11,few,TGCAGTGCCACAGGGTCCCATGAAGCTTTCTTT,CSATGSHEAFF
TRBJ2-1,TRBV12-3/TRBV12-4,TRBD1,16,few,TGTGCCAGCAGTTTAAAAGGGACAGGGGCCTACAATGAGCAGTTCTTC,CASSLKGTGAYNEQFF
TRBJ2-1,TRBV5-6,NA,16,NA,TGTGCCAGCAGCTTGGCTGGGGCCTACTCCTACAATGAGCAGTTCTTC,CASSLAGAYSYNEQFF
TRBJ1-2,TRBV5-1,TRBD1,15,NA,TGCGCCAGCAGCTACACCGGGACAGGGTACGATGGCTACACCTTC,CASSYTGTGYDGYTF
TRBJ2-2,TRBV5-1,NA,13,NA,TGCGCCAGCAGCTCCCAGGGGGGCGGGGAGCTGTTTTTT,CASSSQGGGELFF
TRBJ2-1,TRBV24-1,NA,16,NA,TGTGCCACCAGTGATCGCACACTCACTTCCTACAATGAGCAGTTCTTC,CATSDRTLTSYNEQFF
TRBJ2-1,TRBV10-3,TRBD2,12,few,TGTGCCATCCGCGGGAGCCACAATGAGCAGTTCTTC,CAIRGSHNEQFF
TRBJ2-3,TRBV5-1,TRBD2,16,NA,TGCGCCAGCAGCTCAGAGACTAGCGGACCTACAGATACGCAGTATTTT,CASSSETSGPTDTQYF
TRBJ2-3,TRBV12-3/TRBV12-4,TRBD2,16,NA,TGTGCCAGCAGTTCGGGCCTAGCGGAGACGGGGGATACGCAGTATTTT,CASSSGLAETGDTQYF
TRBJ2-2,TRBV20-1,TRBD1,15,NA,TGCAGTGCAAACAGGGGGCCACGGGGCACCGGGGAGCTGTTTTTT,CSANRGPRGTGELFF
TRBJ1-6,TRBV7-3,NA,13,few,TGTGCCAGCGGCCGGGACTCTAATTCACCCCTCCACTTT,CASGRDSNSPLHF
TRBJ1-3,TRBV29-1,NA,17,NA,TGCAGCGTTGAAGTAAGACAGACAAAATTCTCTGGAAACACCATATATTTT,CSVEVRQTKFSGNTIYF
TRBJ2-3,TRBV5-1,TRBD2,18,NA,TGCGCCAGCAGCTTGGAAGCGGGAGGGCCTTTTATAGCAGATACGCAGTATTTT,CASSLEAGGPFIADTQYF
TRBJ2-5,TRBV28,NA,16,few,TGTGCCAGCAGTTATTCGGGGACGGTTAACCAAGAGACCCAGTACTTC,CASSYSGTVNQETQYF
TRBJ2-5,TRBV3-1,NA,12,few,TGTGCCAGCCACAAGACCCCCAGCCGGCAGCACTTC,CASHKTPSRQHF
TRBJ1-5,TRBV7-9,NA,15,few,TGTGCCAGCAGCTCCGGACTACGGGGCGATCAGCCCCAGCATTTT,CASSSGLRGDQPQHF
TRBJ2-2,TRBV6-2/TRBV6-3,NA,16,few,TGTGCCAGCAGTTACGGGGGCTTCGGGTACACCGGGGAGCTGTTTTTT,CASSYGGFGYTGELFF
TRBJ2-1,TRBV12-3/TRBV12-4,TRBD1,11,many,TGTGCCAGCAGAAGGGGACAGGGTCTGTTCTTC,CASRRGQGLFF
TRBJ2-2,TRBV19,TRBD1,15,few,TGTGCCAGTAGGGCGAGGACAGGGAACACCGGGGAGCTGTTTTTT,CASRARTGNTGELFF
TRBJ2-3,TRBV7-8,NA,16,NA,TGTGCCAGCAGCAGACAACTGACCTCTAGCACAGATACGCAGTATTTT,CASSRQLTSSTDTQYF
TRBJ2-5,TRBV9,TRBD2,13,few,TGTGCCAGCAGCGCACTAGCGGAAGAGACCCAGTACTTC,CASSALAEETQYF
TRBJ2-6,TRBV5-1,TRBD1,18,few,TGCGCCAGCAGCCGATCGACAGGGGGGAGCTCTGGGGCCAACGTCCTGACTTTC,CASSRSTGGSSGANVLTF
TRBJ2-3,TRBV12-5,NA,11,few,TGTGCTAGTGCGTTCGCAGATACGCAGTATTTT,CASAFADTQYF